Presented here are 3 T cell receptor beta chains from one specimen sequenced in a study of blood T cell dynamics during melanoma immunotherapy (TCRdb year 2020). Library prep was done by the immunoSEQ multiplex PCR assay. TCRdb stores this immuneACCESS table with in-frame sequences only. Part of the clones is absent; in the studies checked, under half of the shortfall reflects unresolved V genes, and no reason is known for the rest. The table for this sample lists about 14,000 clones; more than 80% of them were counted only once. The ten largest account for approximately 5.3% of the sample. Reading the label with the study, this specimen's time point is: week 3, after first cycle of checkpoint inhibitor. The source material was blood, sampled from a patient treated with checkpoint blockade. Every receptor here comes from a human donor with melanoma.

CDR3 region: CASSFGGQGALGTQYF. CDR3 nucleotide sequence: TGTGCCAGCAGTTTTGGGGGACAGGGGGCATTGGGGACCCAGTACTTC. The chain joins TRBV28 to TRBJ2-5; 12 bases are shared with TRBD1. With V trimmed by 3 bases and J by 7 bases, 9 bases remained unmatched. The CDR3 runs 16 residues. Germline CDR1 reads MDHEN; CDR2 reads SYDVKM.

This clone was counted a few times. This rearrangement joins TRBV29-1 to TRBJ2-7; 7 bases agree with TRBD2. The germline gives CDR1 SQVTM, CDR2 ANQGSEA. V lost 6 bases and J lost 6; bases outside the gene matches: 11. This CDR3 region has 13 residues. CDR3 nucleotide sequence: TGCAGCGTCAAGGCGGGAGCAAACCTCGAGCAGTACTTC. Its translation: CSVKAGANLEQYF.

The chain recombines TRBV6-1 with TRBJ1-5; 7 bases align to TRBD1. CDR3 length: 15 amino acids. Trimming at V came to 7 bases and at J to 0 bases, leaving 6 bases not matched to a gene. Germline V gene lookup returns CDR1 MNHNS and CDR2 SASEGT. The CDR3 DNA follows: TGTGCCAGCATTTGGACAGGAGATAGCAATCAGCCCCAGCATTTT. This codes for CASIWTGDSNQPQHF.